This T cell receptor (beta chain) was recovered during a study of blood T cell repertoires in COVID-19. Background on the study: Some COVID-19 samples were acute and others convalescent; all came from the United States, Italy and Spain. PBMCs, B-cell-depleted T cells, or T cells were the source of the cDNA or gDNA that made up the material.

The CDR3 is 16 amino acids. Trimming at V came to 4 bases and at J to 5 bases, leaving 8 bases not matched to a gene. Germline V gene data show CDR1 as MNHNY and CDR2 as SVGAGI (reference sequence). The protocol was immunoSEQ multiplex PCR, while the TCRdb copy is restricted to in-frame clones and leaves out a portion. The sample has about 300,000 clones, 85% seen once. The V and J genes are TRBV6-6 and TRBJ1-5, with TRBD1 identical over 10 bases. This TCR derives from a human donor in a cohort sampled during active COVID-19. Sequencing was performed on peripheral blood. The CDR3 loop reads CASSSLDRGLYQPQHF. CDR3 nucleotides: TGTGCCAGCAGTTCCCTCGACAGGGGGCTCTATCAGCCCCAGCATTTT.